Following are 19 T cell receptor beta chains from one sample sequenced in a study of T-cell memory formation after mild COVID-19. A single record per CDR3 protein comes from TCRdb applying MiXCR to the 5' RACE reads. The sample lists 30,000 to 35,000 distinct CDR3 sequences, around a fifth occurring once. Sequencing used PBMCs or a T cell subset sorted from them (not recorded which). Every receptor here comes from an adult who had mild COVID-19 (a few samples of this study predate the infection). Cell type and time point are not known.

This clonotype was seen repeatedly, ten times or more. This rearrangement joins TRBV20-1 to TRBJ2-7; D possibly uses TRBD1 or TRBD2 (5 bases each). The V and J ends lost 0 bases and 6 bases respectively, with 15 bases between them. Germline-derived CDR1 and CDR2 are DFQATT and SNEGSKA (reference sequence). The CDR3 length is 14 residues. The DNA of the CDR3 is TGCAGTGCTAGAGATTATCAGGGTGGGAGCGAGCAGTACTTC. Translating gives CSARDYQGGSEQYF.

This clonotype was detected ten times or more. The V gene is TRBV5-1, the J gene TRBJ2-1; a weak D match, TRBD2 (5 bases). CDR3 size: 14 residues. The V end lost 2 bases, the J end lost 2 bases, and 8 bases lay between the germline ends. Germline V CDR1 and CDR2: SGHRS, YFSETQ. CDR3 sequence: CASSLSGTYNEQFF. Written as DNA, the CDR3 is TGCGCCAGCAGCTTATCGGGGACCTACAATGAGCAGTTCTTC. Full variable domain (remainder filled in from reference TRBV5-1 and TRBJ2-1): KAGVTQTPRYLIKTRGQQVTLSCSPISGHRSVSWYQQTPGQGLQFLFEYFSETQRNKGNFPGRFSGRQFSNSRSEMNVSTLELGDSALYLCASSLSGTYNEQFFGPGTRLTVL.

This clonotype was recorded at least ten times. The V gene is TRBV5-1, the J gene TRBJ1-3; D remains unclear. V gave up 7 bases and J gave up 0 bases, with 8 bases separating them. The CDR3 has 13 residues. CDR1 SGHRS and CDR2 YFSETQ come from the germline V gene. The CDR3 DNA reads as TGCGCCAGCGGGCAAGACTCTGGAAACACCATATATTTT. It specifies CASGQDSGNTIYF.

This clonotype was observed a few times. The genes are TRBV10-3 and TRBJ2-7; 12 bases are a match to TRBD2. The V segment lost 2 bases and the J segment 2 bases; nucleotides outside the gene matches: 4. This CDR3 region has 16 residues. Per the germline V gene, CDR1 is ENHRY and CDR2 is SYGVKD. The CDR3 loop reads CAISETRLAGAYEQYF. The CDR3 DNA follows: TGTGCCATCAGTGAGACCCGACTAGCGGGAGCCTACGAGCAGTACTTC.

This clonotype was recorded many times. CDR3 bases: TGTGCCAGCAGCTTCGTCCAGGGGGCTCTGAAATACACCGGGGAGCTGTTTTTT. Translating it yields CASSFVQGALKYTGELFF. V gene TRBV5-5 combines with J gene TRBJ2-2, with 8 bases lining up with TRBD1. The CDR3 consists of 18 residues. Trimming removed 2 bases from V and 3 bases from J; junction bases left unmatched: 12. Germline-derived CDR1 and CDR2 are SGHKS and YYEKEE (reference sequence).

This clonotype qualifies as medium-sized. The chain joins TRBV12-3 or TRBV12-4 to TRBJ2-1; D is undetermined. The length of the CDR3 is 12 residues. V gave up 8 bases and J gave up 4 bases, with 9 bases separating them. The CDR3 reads CASVSSYNEQFF. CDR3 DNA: TGTGCCAGCGTAAGCTCTTACAATGAGCAGTTCTTC.

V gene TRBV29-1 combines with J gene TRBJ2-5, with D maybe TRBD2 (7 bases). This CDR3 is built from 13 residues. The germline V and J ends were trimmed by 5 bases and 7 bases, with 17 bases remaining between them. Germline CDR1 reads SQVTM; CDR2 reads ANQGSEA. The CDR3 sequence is CSVRGGIAGTQYF. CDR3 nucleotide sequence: TGCAGCGTTCGTGGGGGCATAGCGGGGACCCAGTACTTC.

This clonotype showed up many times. The CDR3 DNA follows: TGTGCCACCAGTGCCTCTACTTCTACGCGGGGACGCGTGAATGAAAAACTGTTTTTT. It is translated as CATSASTSTRGRVNEKLFF. The chain has TRBV24-1 and TRBJ1-4; a possible D gene is TRBD1 (5 bases). The germline CDR1 and CDR2 sequences are KGHDR and SFDVKD. The CDR3 totals 19 residues. V lost 5 bases and J lost 5, with 26 bases in between.

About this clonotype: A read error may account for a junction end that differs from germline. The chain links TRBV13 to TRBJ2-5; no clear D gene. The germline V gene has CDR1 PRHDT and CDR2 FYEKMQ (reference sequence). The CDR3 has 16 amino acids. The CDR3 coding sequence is TGTGCCACCAGCAGTGGTATCGAGTCGTACCAAGAGACCCAGTACTTC. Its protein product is CATSSGIESYQETQYF.

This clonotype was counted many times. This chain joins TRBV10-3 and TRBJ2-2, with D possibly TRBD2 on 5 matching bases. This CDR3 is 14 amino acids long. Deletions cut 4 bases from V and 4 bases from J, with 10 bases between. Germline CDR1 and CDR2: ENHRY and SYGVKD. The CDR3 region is CAISVVAGTGELFF. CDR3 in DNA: TGTGCCATCAGTGTGGTTGCGGGCACCGGGGAGCTGTTTTTT.

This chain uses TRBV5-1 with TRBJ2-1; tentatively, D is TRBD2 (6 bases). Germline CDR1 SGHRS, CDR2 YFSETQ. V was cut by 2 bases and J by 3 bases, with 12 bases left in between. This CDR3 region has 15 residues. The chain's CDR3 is CASSFGRDFYNEQFF. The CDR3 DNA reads TGCGCCAGCAGCTTCGGTAGGGACTTCTACAATGAGCAGTTCTTC.

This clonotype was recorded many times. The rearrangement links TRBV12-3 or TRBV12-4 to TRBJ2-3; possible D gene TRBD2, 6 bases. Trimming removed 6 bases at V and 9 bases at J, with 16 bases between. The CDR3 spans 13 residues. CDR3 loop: CASSVNGGRTQYF. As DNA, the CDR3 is TGTGCCAGCAGCGTAAATGGGGGGAGGACGCAGTATTTT.

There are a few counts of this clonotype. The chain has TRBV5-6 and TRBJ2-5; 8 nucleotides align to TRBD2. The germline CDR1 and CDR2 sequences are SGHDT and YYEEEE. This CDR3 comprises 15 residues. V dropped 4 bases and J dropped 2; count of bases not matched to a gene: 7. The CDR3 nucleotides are TGTGCCAGCAGCCAGATCGGGAGGGGGCAAGAGACCCAGTACTTC. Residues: CASSQIGRGQETQYF.

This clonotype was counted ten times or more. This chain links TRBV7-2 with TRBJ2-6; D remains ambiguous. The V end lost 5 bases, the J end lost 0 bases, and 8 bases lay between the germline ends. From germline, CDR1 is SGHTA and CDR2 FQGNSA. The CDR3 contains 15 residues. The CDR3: CASSPLSSGANVLTF. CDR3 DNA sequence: TGTGCCAGCAGCCCCCTATCCTCTGGGGCCAACGTCCTGACTTTC.

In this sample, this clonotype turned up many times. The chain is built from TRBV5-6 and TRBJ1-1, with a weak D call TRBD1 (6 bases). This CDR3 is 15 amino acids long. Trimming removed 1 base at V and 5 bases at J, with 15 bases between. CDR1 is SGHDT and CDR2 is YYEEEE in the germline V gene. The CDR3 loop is CASSLRVGARTEAFF. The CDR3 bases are TGTGCCAGCAGCTTGCGAGTGGGGGCCAGGACTGAAGCTTTCTTT.

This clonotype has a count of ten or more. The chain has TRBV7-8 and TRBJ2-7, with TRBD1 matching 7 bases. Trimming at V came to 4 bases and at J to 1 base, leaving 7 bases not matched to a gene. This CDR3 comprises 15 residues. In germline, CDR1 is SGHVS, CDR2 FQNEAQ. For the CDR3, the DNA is TGTGCCAGCAGCTATTTGACAGGGACATCCTACGAGCAGTACTTC. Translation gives CASSYLTGTSYEQYF.

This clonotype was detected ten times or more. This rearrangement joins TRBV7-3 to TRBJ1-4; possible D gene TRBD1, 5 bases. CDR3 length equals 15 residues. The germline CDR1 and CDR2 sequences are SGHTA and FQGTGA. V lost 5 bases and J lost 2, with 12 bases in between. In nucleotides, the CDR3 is TGTGCCAGCAGCCCGGGGGTCAGCACTAATGAAAAACTGTTTTTT. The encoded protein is CASSPGVSTNEKLFF.

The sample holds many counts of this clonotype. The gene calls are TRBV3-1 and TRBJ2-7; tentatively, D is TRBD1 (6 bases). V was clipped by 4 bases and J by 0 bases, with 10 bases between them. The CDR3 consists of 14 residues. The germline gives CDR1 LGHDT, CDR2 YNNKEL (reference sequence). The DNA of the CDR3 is TGTGCCAGCAGCCCGACGACAGGCTCCTACGAGCAGTACTTC. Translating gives CASSPTTGSYEQYF.

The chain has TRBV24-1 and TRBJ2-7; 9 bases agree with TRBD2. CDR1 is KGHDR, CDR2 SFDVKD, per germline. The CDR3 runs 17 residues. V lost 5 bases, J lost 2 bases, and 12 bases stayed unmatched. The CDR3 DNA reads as TGTGCCACCAGTGGGGTTAGCGGGAGATCCGGCACCTACGAGCAGTACTTC. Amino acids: CATSGVSGRSGTYEQYF.